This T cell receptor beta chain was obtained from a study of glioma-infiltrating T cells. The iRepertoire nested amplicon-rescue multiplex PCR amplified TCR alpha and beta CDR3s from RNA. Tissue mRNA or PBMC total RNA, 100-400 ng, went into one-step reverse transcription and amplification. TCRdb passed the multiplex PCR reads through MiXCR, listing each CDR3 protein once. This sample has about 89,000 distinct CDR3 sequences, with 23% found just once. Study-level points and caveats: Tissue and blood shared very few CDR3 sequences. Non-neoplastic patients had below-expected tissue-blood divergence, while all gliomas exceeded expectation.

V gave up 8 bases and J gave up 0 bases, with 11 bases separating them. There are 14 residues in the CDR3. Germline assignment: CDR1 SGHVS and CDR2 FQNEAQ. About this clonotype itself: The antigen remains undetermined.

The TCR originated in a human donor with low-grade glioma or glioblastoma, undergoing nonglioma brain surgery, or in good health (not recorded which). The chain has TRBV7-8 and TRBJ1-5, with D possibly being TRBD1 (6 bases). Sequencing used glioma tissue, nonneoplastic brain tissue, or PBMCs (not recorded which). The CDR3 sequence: CASGGGFSNQPQHF. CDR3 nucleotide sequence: TGTGCCAGCGGAGGGGGATTTAGCAATCAGCCCCAGCATTTT.